This T cell receptor beta chain was sequenced during a study of T cells in Graves' hyperthyroidism and ophthalmopathy. Study outcomes and limitations: Among clonotypes expanded in thyroid above 0.001, most were also found in blood.

J lost 3 bases, V lost 8 bases, and 2 bases had no gene match. This CDR3 contains 13 residues. In germline, CDR1 is SNHLY, CDR2 FYNNEI. RNA transcripts served as the template for amplifying TCR beta CDR3 regions. TCR CDR3 regions were first amplified by RT-PCR with HTBI primers. Via MiXCR, TCRdb re-called the multiplex PCR reads, giving one row per CDR3 protein. The data contain more than 450,000 distinct CDR3 sequences, 20% of them singletons. Exclusion of patients followed from uncontrolled infection, other autoimmune disease, pregnancy or lactation. It was 10 ml of fresh peripheral blood that supplied the PBMCs. This clonotype has more than one count but fewer than ten. The antigen remains undetermined.

The receptor was derived from a man aged 35-49 years with Graves' ophthalmopathy. V gene TRBV2 combines with J gene TRBJ2-5, with 11 bases that match TRBD1. Sequenced input: blood. The chain's CDR3 is CASWDRGEETQYF. In DNA form, the CDR3 reads TGTGCCAGCTGGGACAGGGGGGAAGAGACCCAGTACTTC.